These 6 T cell receptor beta chains were all obtained from the same sample, sequenced in a study of T-cell memory formation after mild COVID-19. TCRdb reanalysed the 5' RACE reads using MiXCR and keeps one entry per CDR3 protein. Among 400,000 to 500,000 distinct CDR3 sequences listed, 20% were seen once. The sample consisted of PBMCs or a T cell subset sorted from them (not recorded which). All receptors derive from an adult woman who had mild COVID-19 (a few samples of this study predate the infection). Cell type and time point are not known.

This clonotype was counted between two and nine times. The rearrangement uses TRBV24-1 and TRBJ2-5; 7 nucleotides align to TRBD1. J gave up 2 bases and V 4 bases, and 6 bases lay outside the gene matches. The CDR3 has 15 amino acids. The germline gives CDR1 KGHDR, CDR2 SFDVKD. DNA of the CDR3: TGTGCCACCAGTGACGCCGACAGGGAGCAAGAGACCCAGTACTTC. Translation gives CATSDADREQETQYF.

This clonotype was counted only a few times. The J gene is TRBJ1-1, the V gene TRBV6-1; tentatively, D is TRBD1 (5 bases). Trimming took off 2 bases at V and 9 bases at J, with 16 bases between the two ends. Germline loops: CDR1 MNHNS, CDR2 SASEGT. The CDR3 loop spans 14 amino acids. CDR3 bases: TGTGCCAGCAGTGAATCGCGGGGGAGGGAAAAAGCTTTCTTT. This codes for CASSESRGREKAFF.

The chain carries TRBV9 and TRBJ2-1, with a possible D match to TRBD2 (5 bases). V shed 2 bases and J shed 6 bases, with 18 bases lying between them. Germline V gene data show CDR1 as SGDLS and CDR2 as YYNGEE. This CDR3 comprises 16 residues. The CDR3 nucleotides are TGTGCCAGCAGCGTCAGCGAGGGCAGGCAGGTCAATGAGCAGTTCTTC. It codes for CASSVSEGRQVNEQFF. Together with reference TRBV9 and TRBJ2-1, the CDR3 gives the full variable domain: DSGVTQTPKHLITATGQRVTLRCSPRSGDLSVYWYQQSLDQGLQFLIQYYNGEERAKGNILERFSAQQFPDLHSELNLSSLELGDSALYFCASSVSEGRQVNEQFFGPGTRLTVL.

This clonotype was found a few times. The V gene is TRBV6-5, the J gene TRBJ2-7, with 9 bases matching TRBD1. The CDR3 length is 15 residues. The V gene end was trimmed by 0 bases and the J gene end by 3 bases; junction bases not matched to a gene: 3. Germline-derived CDR1 and CDR2 are MNHEY and SVGAGI. The CDR3 nucleotides are TGTGCCAGCAGTTACTCCGGGACAGGGATCTACGAGCAGTACTTC. The encoded protein is CASSYSGTGIYEQYF.

This clonotype was seen a handful of times. The V gene is TRBV21-1, the J gene TRBJ2-7; TRBD2 is taken as the D call from the table, unchecked against the DNA. TRBV21-1 is described as a pseudogene. The CDR3 is made up of 14 amino acids. CDR3 coding DNA: TGTGCCAGCAGCAAGGGACTAGCGGGCCACGAGCAGTACTTC. It codes for CASSKGLAGHEQYF.

This clonotype was found a few times. This chain uses TRBV12-3 or TRBV12-4 with TRBJ1-1; no definite D call. This CDR3 comprises 14 residues. The V end was cut by 4 bases, the J end by 1 base, with 10 bases between. The DNA for the CDR3 is TGTGCCAGCAGTTCCCCCCAGCCGAACACTGAAGCTTTCTTT. It is translated as CASSSPQPNTEAFF.